This entry concerns a single TCR beta chain. Its antigen remains unknown. This specimen comes from a study of cytomegalovirus exposure and HLA in healthy donors. It was with 60 Vbeta and 13 Jbeta primers that the PCR ran. Using immunoSEQ multiplex PCR, the repertoire was profiled, and TCRdb retains in-frame clones only, with some absent. The table has over 150,000 clones, around 88% seen once. Overall study results and limits: There were reportedly fewer N-insertions in an Asian-associated ancestry cluster than the approximately 670-donor mean, in a later analysis.

Germline V CDR1 and CDR2: SGHVS, FNYEAQ. V lost 5 bases, J lost 0 bases, and 15 bases lay in between. CDR3 length: 16 amino acids. Sequencing was carried out using PBMCs. The TCR sequence derives from a young woman in good health and CMV-seronegative. V gene TRBV7-6 combines with J gene TRBJ2-3; perhaps TRBD2 as D (6 bases). The CDR3 spells CASSPMGGLSTDTQYF. In DNA form, the CDR3 reads TGTGCCAGCAGCCCCATGGGGGGACTTAGCACAGATACGCAGTATTTT.